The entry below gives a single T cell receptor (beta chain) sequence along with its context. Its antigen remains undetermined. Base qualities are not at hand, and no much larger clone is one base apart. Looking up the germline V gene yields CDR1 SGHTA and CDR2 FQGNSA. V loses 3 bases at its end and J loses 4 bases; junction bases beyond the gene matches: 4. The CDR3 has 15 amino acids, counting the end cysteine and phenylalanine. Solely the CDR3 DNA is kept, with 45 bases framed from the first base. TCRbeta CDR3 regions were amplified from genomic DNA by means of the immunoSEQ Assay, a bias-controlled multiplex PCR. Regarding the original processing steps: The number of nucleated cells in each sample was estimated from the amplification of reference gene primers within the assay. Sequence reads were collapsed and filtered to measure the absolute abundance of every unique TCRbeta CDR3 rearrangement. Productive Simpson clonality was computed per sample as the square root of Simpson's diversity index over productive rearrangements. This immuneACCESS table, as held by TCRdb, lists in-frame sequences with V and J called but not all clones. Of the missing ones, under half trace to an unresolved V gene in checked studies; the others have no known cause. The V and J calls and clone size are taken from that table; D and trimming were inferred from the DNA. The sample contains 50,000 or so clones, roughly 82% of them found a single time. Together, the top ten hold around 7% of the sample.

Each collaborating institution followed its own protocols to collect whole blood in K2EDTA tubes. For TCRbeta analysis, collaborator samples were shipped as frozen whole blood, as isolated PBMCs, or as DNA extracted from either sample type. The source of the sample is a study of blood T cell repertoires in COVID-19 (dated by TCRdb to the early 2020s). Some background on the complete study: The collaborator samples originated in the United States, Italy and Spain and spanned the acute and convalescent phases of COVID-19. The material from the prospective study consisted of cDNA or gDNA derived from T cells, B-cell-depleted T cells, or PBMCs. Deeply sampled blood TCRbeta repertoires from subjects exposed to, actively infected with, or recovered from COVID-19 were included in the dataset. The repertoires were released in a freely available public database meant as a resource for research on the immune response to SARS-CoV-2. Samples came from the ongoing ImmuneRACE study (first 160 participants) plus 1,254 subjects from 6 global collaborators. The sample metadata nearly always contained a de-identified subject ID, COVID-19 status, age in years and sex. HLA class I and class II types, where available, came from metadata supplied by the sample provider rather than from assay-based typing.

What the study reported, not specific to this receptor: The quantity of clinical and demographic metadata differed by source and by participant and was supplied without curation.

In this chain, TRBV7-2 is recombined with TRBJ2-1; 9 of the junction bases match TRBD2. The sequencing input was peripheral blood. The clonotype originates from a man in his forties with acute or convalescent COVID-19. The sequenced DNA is TGTGCCAGCAGCTTCAGCGGGGGGCCTTACAATGAGCAGTTCTTC. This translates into CASSFSGGPYNEQFF.